This T cell receptor (beta chain) appears in the sequencing data of a study of T cell repertoires in ileal Crohn's disease. Study overall: MI samples are biopsies from the surgical specimen's proximal margin. Study-level findings and limits: Sorted CD8 T cells held more high-frequency clones than CD4.

Generated by immunoSEQ multiplex PCR, the TCRdb table keeps only in-frame clones and is missing some. The table lists 2,900 or so clones, about four fifths of them singletons. In the case of this clone: Its antigen is unidentified.

Time point specified: proximal margin of the surgical specimen (macroscopically non-inflamed). Eligibility required adulthood, ileal or ileocolonic Crohn's disease and indicated ileocolonic resection. Sequenced: ileal tissue. The TCR comes from an adult with Crohn's disease.

The CDR3 is CASSLVGTASYNEQFF. The CDR3 nucleotides are TGCGCCAGCAGCTTGGTAGGGACAGCTTCCTACAATGAGCAGTTCTTC. The chain is built from TRBV5-1 and TRBJ2-1; 7 bases match TRBD1. After removal of 0 bases from V and 1 base from J, the junction contained 4 bases not matched to a gene. The CDR3 is made up of 16 amino acids. The germline gives CDR1 SGHRS, CDR2 YFSETQ.